Below, 15 T cell receptor beta chains from the same sample are listed, as sequenced in a study of blood T cell repertoires in COVID-19. Produced via immunoSEQ multiplex PCR; TCRdb's table is partial and in-frame only. This repertoire shows 210,000 or so clones, more than 75% found once; its top ten account for under 4.5%. The specimen was PBMCs or T cells enriched from blood (not recorded which). The receptors shown here come from a man between 25 and 39 years old with acute COVID-19.

V and J are TRBV2 and TRBJ1-5; no reliable D call. The CDR3 is 12 residues long. V was clipped by 4 bases and J by 4 bases, with 5 bases between them. Germline V CDR1 and CDR2: SNHLY, FYNNEI. DNA for the CDR3: TGTGCCAGCAGTGCAGTAAATCAGCCCCAGCATTTT. Translated, it gives CASSAVNQPQHF.

The chain has TRBV7-9 and TRBJ1-2, with TRBD1 as a possible D gene (6 bases). The CDR3 extends over 13 amino acids. Deletions cut 5 bases from V and 8 bases from J, with 15 bases between. Germline V lookup: CDR1 SEHNR, CDR2 FQNEAQ (reference sequence). The CDR3 sequence is CASSQGGGDGYTF. Here the CDR3 DNA reads TGTGCCAGCAGCCAAGGGGGGGGCGACGGCTACACCTTC.

The J gene is TRBJ2-3, the V gene TRBV9; 7 bases are a match to TRBD1. Germline CDR1 is SGDLS and CDR2 is YYNGEE. The CDR3 loop spans 15 amino acids. J gave up 2 bases and V 4 bases, and 7 bases lay outside the gene matches. CDR3 nucleotide sequence: TGTGCCAGCAGCAGCCGGGACAGAACCACAGATACGCAGTATTTT. Amino acids: CASSSRDRTTDTQYF.

The V gene is TRBV7-2, the J gene TRBJ2-5; 7 nucleotides agree with TRBD2. This CDR3 comprises 15 residues. In germline, CDR1 is SGHTA, CDR2 FQGNSA. V shed 5 bases, J shed 2 bases, and the junction held 8 bases outside the gene matches. The CDR3 reads CASSPQRGLQETQYF. The CDR3 coding sequence is TGTGCCAGCAGCCCACAACGGGGACTACAAGAGACCCAGTACTTC.

This clone was found once. This chain connects TRBV19 to TRBJ1-4; the D is unclear. The germline V gene encodes CDR1 LNHDA and CDR2 SQIVND (reference sequence). V lost 7 bases and J lost 8, with 14 bases in between. The CDR3 runs 13 residues. The chain's CDR3 is CASKGRNEEKLFF. The CDR3 DNA reads as TGTGCCAGTAAAGGGAGGAATGAGGAAAAACTGTTTTTT.

The rearrangement uses TRBV6-5 and TRBJ2-5, with TRBD2 as a possible D gene (5 bases). This CDR3 region has 13 residues. Germline CDR1 and CDR2: MNHEY and SVGAGI. V lost 7 bases and J lost 5, with 14 bases in between. For the CDR3, the DNA is TGTGCCAGCACCGCTCCCGGCGGGGAGACCCAGTACTTC. It yields the protein CASTAPGGETQYF.

The chain employs TRBV27 and TRBJ2-7; D uncertain. This CDR3 region has 15 residues. V was clipped by 6 bases and J by 6 bases, with 21 bases between them. From germline, CDR1 is MNHEY and CDR2 SMNVEV (reference sequence). CDR3 in amino acids: CASRKITATRPEQYF. For the CDR3, the DNA is TGTGCCAGCAGAAAAATAACAGCCACCCGTCCCGAGCAGTACTTC.

V gene TRBV2 combines with J gene TRBJ2-1; 13 positions agree with TRBD2. The CDR3 has 15 residues. After removal of 5 bases from V and 14 bases from J, the junction contained 12 bases not matched to a gene. Germline CDR1 reads SNHLY; CDR2 reads FYNNEI. The CDR3 coding sequence is TGTGCCAGCAGTCCGCGGACTAGCGGGGGCGTGGGCAAGTTCTTC. Translation gives CASSPRTSGGVGKFF.

This chain uses TRBV4-1 with TRBJ1-6; D possibly corresponds to TRBD1 (5 bases). The length of the CDR3 is 18 residues. V gave up 0 bases and J gave up 0 bases, with 12 bases separating them. Germline V gene lookup returns CDR1 MGHRA and CDR2 YSYEKL. In DNA form, the CDR3 reads TGCGCCAGCAGCCAAGATCGCGGGGCCAGCTCCTATAATTCACCCCTCCACTTT. Translated: CASSQDRGASSYNSPLHF.

This clone has just one count. V is TRBV5-1 and J is TRBJ1-2, with 9 bases aligning to TRBD1. Germline CDR1 and CDR2: SGHRS and YFSETQ. The CDR3 runs to 15 residues. The J segment lost 7 bases and the V segment lost 4 bases, leaving 11 bases of the junction unmatched. CDR3 coding DNA: TGCGCCAGCAGCCTGTCCGGGACAGGGTCATTTGGCTACACCTTC. It is translated as CASSLSGTGSFGYTF.

The genes are TRBV2 and TRBJ1-2; 8 bases are shared with TRBD1. Germline values: CDR1 SNHLY, CDR2 FYNNEI. The CDR3 loop spans 14 amino acids. Unmatched junction bases numbered 9, after V lost 4 bases and J lost 8 bases. CDR3 bases: TGTGCCAGCAGTGTAACGACAGGGGATAACGGCTACACCTTC. Amino acids: CASSVTTGDNGYTF.

DNA of the CDR3: TGTGCCAGCAGTCCAATCATGGGGGGTGGCTACACCTTC. Encoded protein: CASSPIMGGGYTF. This sequence joins TRBV12-3 or TRBV12-4 and TRBJ1-2, with D maybe TRBD1 (5 bases). CDR3 length: 13 amino acids. V was clipped by 5 bases and J by 7 bases, with 14 bases between them.

The V gene is TRBV29-1, the J gene TRBJ1-1; 8 bases are shared with TRBD1. V shed 7 bases, J shed 12 bases, and the junction held 10 bases outside the gene matches. This CDR3 has 11 amino acids. Per germline, CDR1 SQVTM and CDR2 ANQGSEA. CDR3 nucleotides: TGCAGCGAGGGGACAGGAGCACAAACTTTCTTT. This sequence encodes CSEGTGAQTFF.

The chain combines TRBV10-3 with TRBJ2-5; 8 bases are shared with TRBD2. Per germline, CDR1 ENHRY and CDR2 SYGVKD. J was trimmed by 5 bases and V by 4 bases; bases with no gene match: 3. The CDR3 loop spans 13 amino acids. The CDR3 sequence: CAISASGGETQYF. The CDR3 region has the DNA TGTGCCATCAGTGCGTCGGGGGGGGAGACCCAGTACTTC.

The count of this clone is one. This chain joins TRBV5-5 and TRBJ2-5; D unclear. The CDR3 totals 17 residues. Germline V lookup: CDR1 SGHKS, CDR2 YYEKEE (reference sequence). V lost 0 bases and J 0 bases, leaving 15 bases between the germline ends. The CDR3 bases are TGTGCCAGCAGCTTGGTTGTGACAATGTTCTACCAAGAGACCCAGTACTTC. As protein: CASSLVVTMFYQETQYF.